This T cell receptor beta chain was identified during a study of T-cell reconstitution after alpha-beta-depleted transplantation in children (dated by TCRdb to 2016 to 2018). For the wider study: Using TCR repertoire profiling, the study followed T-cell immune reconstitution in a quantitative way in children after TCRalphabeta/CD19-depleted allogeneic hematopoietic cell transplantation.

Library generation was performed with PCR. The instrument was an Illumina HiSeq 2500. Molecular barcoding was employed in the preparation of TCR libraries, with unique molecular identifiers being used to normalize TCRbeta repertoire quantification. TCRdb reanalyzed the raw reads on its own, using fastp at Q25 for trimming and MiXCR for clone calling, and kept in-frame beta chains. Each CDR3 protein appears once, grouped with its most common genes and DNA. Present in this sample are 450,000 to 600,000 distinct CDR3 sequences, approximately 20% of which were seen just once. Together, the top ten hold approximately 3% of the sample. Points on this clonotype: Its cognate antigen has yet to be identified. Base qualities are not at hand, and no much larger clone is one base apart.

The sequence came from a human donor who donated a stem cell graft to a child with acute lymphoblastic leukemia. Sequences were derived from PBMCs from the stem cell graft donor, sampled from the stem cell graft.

CDR3 reads: CASILSGRGNEQFF. At the DNA level, the sequence is TGTGCCAGCATCCTTAGCGGGAGGGGGAATGAGCAGTTCTTC. The V gene is TRBV12-3 or TRBV12-4 and the J gene is TRBJ2-1, and TRBD2 aligns with 11 junction nucleotides. Trimming accounts for 7 bases at V and 7 bases at J, while the number of junction bases matched to no gene is 6. The CDR3 covers 14 residues, taking in both the cysteine and the phenylalanine. The CDR3 DNA has 42 bases and is translated from base 1.